The 6 T cell receptor beta chains reported below all come from one sample, sequenced in a study of early T cells in non-severe SARS-CoV-2 infection. From the 5' RACE reads, TCRdb called clonotypes with MiXCR, one entry per CDR3 protein. The sample holds around 55,000 distinct CDR3 sequences; 9.5% to 15% are singletons and the top ten take more than 3.5%. The sample taken for sequencing was whole blood. These receptors all stem from an adult who was a healthcare worker with PCR-confirmed SARS-CoV-2 infection or an uninfected control (not recorded which).

The rearrangement uses TRBV15 and TRBJ2-3, with D hard to call. Trimming took off 0 bases at V and 0 bases at J, with 13 bases between the two ends. The CDR3 loop spans 17 amino acids. Germline V lookup: CDR1 LNHNV, CDR2 YYDKDF (reference sequence). CDR3 region: CATSRDGGVGSTDTQYF. DNA for the CDR3: TGTGCCACCAGCAGAGATGGTGGGGTGGGCAGCACAGATACGCAGTATTTT. Full variable domain (missing parts from reference TRBV15 and TRBJ2-3): DAMVIQNPRYQVTQFGKPVTLSCSQTLNHNVMYWYQQKSSQAPKLLFHYYDKDFNNEADTPDNFQSRRPNTSFCFLDIRSPGLGDTAMYLCATSRDGGVGSTDTQYFGPGTRLTVL.

J is TRBJ2-5 and V is TRBV9; TRBD2 is a possible D gene (5 bases). Germline V lookup: CDR1 SGDLS, CDR2 YYNGEE. With 0 bases removed from V and 4 bases from J, the gap between germline ends came to 13 bases. This CDR3 contains 15 residues. The CDR3 reads CASSVEGYRGETQYF. The DNA of the CDR3 is TGTGCCAGCAGCGTAGAGGGCTATCGGGGAGAGACCCAGTACTTC.

The chain combines TRBV30 with TRBJ2-5; D may be TRBD2 (5 bases). The CDR3 is 14 amino acids. CDR1 and CDR2 (germline): GTSNPN, SVGIG (reference sequence). Trimming stripped 6 bases from V and 2 bases from J, with 16 bases between. CDR3 DNA: TGTGCCTGCCCCAAGAGGACTGAGCAAGAGACCCAGTACTTC. Translated, it gives CACPKRTEQETQYF.

V and J are TRBV20-1 and TRBJ2-5; D gene uncertain. The CDR3 spans 15 residues. CDR1 DFQATT and CDR2 SNEGSKA come from the germline V gene (reference sequence). V was trimmed by 1 base and J by 2 bases, leaving 14 bases between them. The CDR3 loop reads CSARAVALRQETQYF. The CDR3 DNA sequence: TGCAGTGCTAGAGCGGTAGCCCTCCGACAAGAGACCCAGTACTTC.

This clonotype was seen a few times. This chain links TRBV28 with TRBJ2-7; 14 positions agree with TRBD2. With 5 bases clipped from V and 4 bases from J, the junction kept 13 bases outside the gene matches. Germline assignment: CDR1 MDHEN and CDR2 SYDVKM. This CDR3 has 18 amino acids. This CDR3 reads CASSLSGTSGSPRYEQYF. CDR3 sequence (DNA): TGTGCCAGCAGTCTCTCCGGGACTAGCGGGAGCCCGCGGTACGAGCAGTACTTC.

The chain has TRBV10-3 and TRBJ2-1; 7 bases match TRBD2. The ends lost 3 bases at V and 0 bases at J; junction bases unmatched: 2. The length of the CDR3 is 15 residues. Germline-derived CDR1 and CDR2 are ENHRY and SYGVKD. As DNA, the CDR3 is TGTGCCATCAGTGACGGCGGGAGCTCCTACAATGAGCAGTTCTTC. Translation: CAISDGGSSYNEQFF.